The source of this T cell receptor (beta chain) is a study of human T cells and chemical hapten exposure. Study-level background: TCR yields per sample varied, mainly owing to small pooled library volume differences.

Individual cDNA molecules in this library carried unique molecular identifiers. Original handling: Sample TCR counts, which ranged from roughly 23,224 to 750,000, had a median of approximately 94,000. TCRdb reanalysed the RACE reads using MiXCR and keeps one entry per CDR3 protein. It is TCRdb's table, rather than the study itself, that gives the V and J calls and clone size. This repertoire shows 60,000 to 70,000 distinct CDR3 sequences, approximately 11% found once; its top ten account for around 4.8%. CDR3 size: 13 residues. CDR1 DFQATT and CDR2 SNEGSKA come from the germline V gene (reference sequence). With 6 bases removed from V and 4 bases from J, the gap between germline ends came to 16 bases. Time point meaning: pre-sensitization, week 0. The treatment here: therapeutic diphenylcyclopropenone sensitization with weekly scalp DPC. The starting material, unfractionated whole blood, was used for total RNA extraction.

The rearrangement uses TRBV20-1 and TRBJ2-7; D might be TRBD1 (6 bases). The sequencing here drew on whole blood, taken in connection with sensitization to the hapten diphenylcyclopropenone (DPC). This clonotype originated in a woman aged 45 to 65 with alopecia areata. Some clones in this sample may be carry-over from other donors' samples. The CDR3 nucleotides are TGCAGTGCACCCCCGGGACAAGATTACGAGCAGTACTTC. Protein sequence: CSAPPGQDYEQYF.